The 15 T cell receptor beta chains listed next were all sequenced from one sample in a study of cytomegalovirus exposure and HLA in healthy donors (dated by TCRdb to 2015 to 2018). The receptor library was made with the immunoSEQ multiplex PCR assay. For the multiplex PCR, a mixture combining 60 forward primers for TCR Vbeta segments and 13 reverse primers for TCR Jbeta segments was used. As stored in TCRdb, this immuneACCESS dataset retains in-frame rearrangements with V and J assigned. A fraction of the clones does not appear; measured against another copy, unresolved V genes explain less than half of the discrepancy, and the remainder lacks a known reason. This sample lists around 160,000 clones; about three quarters were detected once. The ten largest clones add up to roughly 4.5% of the sample. Sequenced: PBMCs. The receptor source for this set is a man in his late teens or twenties in good health and CMV-seropositive.

This chain connects TRBV7-2 to TRBJ2-7; D may be TRBD2 (6 bases). The CDR3 runs to 16 residues. Germline V gene sequence: CDR1 SGHTA, CDR2 FQGNSA. Trimming stripped 1 base from V and 5 bases from J, with 18 bases between. DNA for the CDR3: TGTGCCAGCAGCTTAGAGGGGATTTGGGAGGTCAACGAGCAGTACGTC. Its translation: CASSLEGIWEVNEQYV.

This clone was seen a handful of times. This chain links TRBV27 with TRBJ2-2, with D possibly matching TRBD2 (6 bases). Germline loops: CDR1 MNHEY, CDR2 SMNVEV (reference sequence). This CDR3 has 16 amino acids. Trimming took 5 bases from V and 4 from J, leaving 17 bases between them. CDR3 coding DNA: TGTGCCAGCAGTGGGGGGTTCCTTATGTCCACCGGGGAGCTGTTTTTT. It is translated as CASSGGFLMSTGELFF.

This clone appeared a few times. The gene calls are TRBV5-5 and TRBJ1-1; a weak D match, TRBD1 (6 bases). The CDR3 totals 15 residues. Germline V gene lookup returns CDR1 SGHKS and CDR2 YYEKEE (reference sequence). The V and J ends lost 5 bases and 1 base respectively, with 15 bases between them. This CDR3 is CASSRQVAENTEAFF. In DNA form, the CDR3 reads TGTGCCAGCAGTAGACAGGTCGCGGAGAACACTGAAGCTTTCTTT.

This clone was detected only a few times. The V gene is TRBV4-1, the J gene TRBJ2-3; D gene unclear. The germline V gene has CDR1 MGHRA and CDR2 YSYEKL. Trimming removed 1 base from V and 2 bases from J, with 10 bases in between. CDR3 size: 15 residues. The CDR3 region has the DNA TGCGCCAGCAGCCAAGCCCCCCACAACACAGATACGCAGTATTTT. This translates into CASSQAPHNTDTQYF.

This sequence joins TRBV28 and TRBJ2-2; weak D call: TRBD1 (5 bases). V dropped 0 bases and J dropped 4 bases, with 9 bases sitting between them. Germline assignment: CDR1 MDHEN and CDR2 SYDVKM. CDR3 length equals 15 residues. The CDR3 DNA is TGTGCCAGCAGTTTATGGGGGCGGAGCACCGGGGAGCTGTTTTTT. Translated, it gives CASSLWGRSTGELFF.

The CDR3 sequence is CAWRRGQGLSYGYTF. CDR3 in DNA: TGTGCCTGGAGGAGAGGACAGGGGTTGAGCTATGGCTACACCTTC. The rearrangement links TRBV30 to TRBJ1-2; TRBD1 matches at 9 bases. This CDR3 is 15 amino acids long. CDR1 is GTSNPN and CDR2 is SVGIG in the germline V gene (reference sequence). Trimming took 3 bases from V and 4 from J; bases not matched to a gene: 9.

This chain uses TRBV5-3 with TRBJ2-5, with 8 bases lining up with TRBD1. Being an ORF, TRBV5-3 has a function that is uncertain. This CDR3 comprises 13 residues. The V gene end was trimmed by 5 bases and the J gene end by 4 bases; junction bases not matched to a gene: 4. The CDR3 loop is CARRPGQGETQYF. DNA for the CDR3: TGTGCCAGAAGGCCCGGACAGGGAGAGACCCAGTACTTC.

The chain links TRBV7-9 to TRBJ2-5; D perhaps matches TRBD1 (6 bases). The CDR3 sequence is 15 residues long. V was clipped by 3 bases and J by 5 bases, with 16 bases between them. CDR1 is SEHNR, CDR2 FQNEAQ, per germline (reference sequence). CDR3 protein: CASSFAAGVMETQYF. The CDR3 DNA is TGTGCCAGCAGCTTCGCCGCAGGGGTTATGGAGACCCAGTACTTC.

This sequence joins TRBV15 and TRBJ1-2; D ambiguous. Germline CDR1 LNHNV, CDR2 YYDKDF (reference sequence). The CDR3 runs 15 residues. Trimming stripped 1 base from V and 0 bases from J, with 9 bases between. CDR3 DNA: TGTGCCACCAGCAGAGTTAGCAGCTCTAACTATGGCTACACCTTC. Translation: CATSRVSSSNYGYTF.

The chain employs TRBV7-6 and TRBJ1-1, with D possibly TRBD1 on 5 matching bases. CDR3 size: 14 residues. The V end lost 5 bases, the J end lost 7 bases, and 17 bases lay between the germline ends. The germline V gene encodes CDR1 SGHVS and CDR2 FNYEAQ. Here the CDR3 DNA reads TGTGCCAGCAGCCTAGGGACTTCGGGAGGTGAAGCTTTCTTT. It is translated as CASSLGTSGGEAFF.

The chain has TRBV6-5 and TRBJ2-5; D is unresolved. Germline values: CDR1 MNHEY, CDR2 SVGAGI. Trimming removed 4 bases from V and 4 bases from J, with 19 bases in between. The CDR3 length is 16 residues. In DNA form, the CDR3 reads TGTGCCAGCAGTTTTAGACCCTCCGAGGTCGGAGAGACCCAGTACTTC. Translation: CASSFRPSEVGETQYF.

The V and J genes are TRBV5-6 and TRBJ2-2, with D unclear. The germline CDR1 and CDR2 sequences are SGHDT and YYEEEE. V was shortened by 0 bases and J by 6 bases, with 6 bases between the two germline ends. The length of the CDR3 is 13 residues. The CDR3 sequence: CASSLVSSGELFF. The CDR3 DNA reads as TGTGCCAGCAGCTTGGTGAGTTCCGGGGAGCTGTTTTTT.

The gene calls are TRBV7-9 and TRBJ2-6, with a possible D match to TRBD1 (6 bases). Between the trimmed V and J ends, which lost 5 bases and 3 bases, there was a span of 20 bases. The CDR3 runs to 18 residues. CDR1 and CDR2 from the germline V gene are SEHNR and FQNEAQ (reference sequence). CDR3: CASSNTPGWGLGANVLTF. The DNA for the CDR3 is TGTGCCAGCAGCAATACCCCGGGGTGGGGGCTTGGGGCCAACGTCCTGACTTTC.

The chain recombines TRBV28 with TRBJ2-5, with 9 bases matching TRBD2. CDR1 and CDR2 from the germline V gene are MDHEN and SYDVKM. V shed 11 bases, J shed 1 base, and the junction held 11 bases outside the gene matches. This CDR3 is built from 15 residues. CDR3 nucleotide sequence: TGTGCCCATAAGGGTGGGGGACTAGCCCAAGAGACCCAGTACTTC. This sequence encodes CAHKGGGLAQETQYF.

To note about this clone: The junction departs from the called germline gene at one end, perhaps through a read error. The chain is built from TRBV7-7 and TRBJ2-5; D might be TRBD1 (6 bases). The CDR3 runs to 15 residues. The germline CDR1 and CDR2 sequences are SSHAT and FNYEAQ (reference sequence). The CDR3 bases are TGTGCTAGCAGCTTGAATTACGGGCAGGGGGAGACCCAGTACTTC. Its translation: CASSLNYGQGETQYF.